The 11 T cell receptor beta chains below come from one sample, sequenced in a study of cytomegalovirus exposure and HLA in healthy donors. The PCR made use of 60 Vbeta and 13 Jbeta primers. Produced via immunoSEQ multiplex PCR; TCRdb's table is partial and in-frame only. The table shows under 90,000 clones, with roughly two thirds occurring only once. The specimen sequenced was PBMCs. The receptors derive from a man in his forties in good health and CMV-seropositive.

In the case of this clone: The sample carries other DNA sequences with the same CDR3. The genes are TRBV4-1 and TRBJ1-5; TRBD1 matches at 7 bases. The V gene's germline CDR1 is MGHRA and CDR2 YSYEKL. The CDR3 has 16 amino acids. V lost 4 bases, J lost 0 bases, and 6 bases stayed unmatched. CDR3 nucleotides: TGCGCCAGCAGCCCTTTGCGGGACAGTAGCAATCAGCCCCAGCATTTT. Translating it yields CASSPLRDSSNQPQHF.

This clone was observed a handful of times. This chain uses TRBV6-5 with TRBJ2-2; D is possibly TRBD1 (6 bases). V shed 4 bases and J shed 0 bases, with 12 bases lying between them. Germline CDR1 and CDR2: MNHEY and SVGAGI. This CDR3 has 16 amino acids. In nucleotides, the CDR3 is TGTGCCAGCAGTTCGAACAGGGCCTCGAACACCGGGGAGCTGTTTTTT. It codes for CASSSNRASNTGELFF.

This clone is a singleton in its sample. The V call is TRBV7-9, the J call TRBJ1-2, with unresolved D. The V end was cut by 4 bases, the J end by 3 bases, with 15 bases between. Germline loops: CDR1 SEHNR, CDR2 FQNEAQ (reference sequence). The CDR3 covers 15 residues. The CDR3: CASSSPAEGDYGYTF. DNA for the CDR3: TGTGCCAGCAGCTCTCCGGCCGAGGGTGACTATGGCTACACCTTC. Full variable domain (missing parts from reference TRBV7-9 and TRBJ1-2): DTGVSQNPRHKITKRGQNVTFRCDPISEHNRLYWYRQTLGQGPEFLTYFQNEAQLEKSRLLSDRFSAERPKGSFSTLEIQRTEQGDSAMYLCASSSPAEGDYGYTFGSGTRLTVV.

This clone occurred a few times. CDR3 nucleotides: TGTGCCAGCAGTTTAAGGGGGGGCGTGAGTCAGCCCCAGCATTTT. This sequence encodes CASSLRGGVSQPQHF. The chain has TRBV27 and TRBJ1-5; perhaps TRBD1 as D (6 bases). The CDR3 is made up of 15 amino acids. Trimming cost V 2 bases and J 6 bases, with 14 bases left between them. Per the germline V gene, CDR1 is MNHEY and CDR2 is SMNVEV (reference sequence).

The chain couples TRBV7-8 to TRBJ2-3, with a possible D match to TRBD1 (5 bases). Germline lookup yields CDR1 SGHVS and CDR2 FQNEAQ. The CDR3 runs 15 residues. V lost 5 bases to trimming and J lost 0 bases, with 12 bases between them. The CDR3 is CASSPLGQSTDTQYF. CDR3 coding DNA: TGTGCCAGCAGCCCCCTGGGGCAAAGCACAGATACGCAGTATTTT.

This clone was observed at least ten times. The chain couples TRBV18 to TRBJ1-1; D gene uncertain. This CDR3 comprises 13 residues. Germline lookup yields CDR1 KGHSH and CDR2 LQKENI. Trimming took off 1 base at V and 4 bases at J, with 7 bases between the two ends. CDR3: CASSPLSSTEAFF. The DNA for the CDR3 is TGTGCCAGCTCACCACTATCGAGCACTGAAGCTTTCTTT.

The chain recombines TRBV10-3 with TRBJ2-3, with 9 bases matching TRBD1. Germline loops: CDR1 ENHRY, CDR2 SYGVKD. The CDR3 contains 15 residues. V shed 3 bases and J 4 bases; nucleotides not matched to a gene: 5. The CDR3 DNA reads as TGTGCCATCAGTGACTCGACAGGGGGTGCAGATACGCAGTATTTT. Encoded protein: CAISDSTGGADTQYF.

This chain uses TRBV7-9 with TRBJ2-7; a weak D match, TRBD2 (6 bases). Germline V lookup: CDR1 SEHNR, CDR2 FQNEAQ (reference sequence). V shed 5 bases and J shed 3 bases, with 14 bases lying between them. This CDR3 is built from 14 residues. The CDR3 DNA sequence: TGTGCCAGCAGCCCGGCGGGGTTGGGCTACGAGCAGTACTTC. Protein sequence: CASSPAGLGYEQYF.

V usage is TRBV28 and J usage is TRBJ2-5, with a weak D call TRBD1 (6 bases). With 1 base removed from V and 5 bases from J, the gap between germline ends came to 14 bases. The CDR3 length is 15 residues. Germline V gene sequence: CDR1 MDHEN, CDR2 SYDVKM. The CDR3 sequence: CASSLLMPQGETQYF. CDR3 DNA: TGTGCCAGCAGTTTATTGATGCCGCAGGGGGAGACCCAGTACTTC. The full variable domain, in which reference TRBV28 and TRBJ2-5 provide the parts outside the CDR3, is DVKVTQSSRYLVKRTGEKVFLECVQDMDHENMFWYRQDPGLGLRLIYFSYDVKMKEKGDIPEGYSVSREKKERFSLILESASTNQTSMYLCASSLLMPQGETQYFGPGTRLLVL.

J is TRBJ1-1 and V is TRBV29-1, with 8 bases aligning to TRBD1. V shed 4 bases, J shed 3 bases, and the junction held 7 bases outside the gene matches. The CDR3 is 14 residues long. Germline-derived CDR1 and CDR2 are SQVTM and ANQGSEA. The CDR3 DNA is TGCAGCGTTGTAGGAACAGGGGGGGACACTGAAGCTTTCTTT. Translated, it gives CSVVGTGGDTEAFF.

The rearrangement links TRBV7-3 to TRBJ1-4; D might be TRBD1 (5 bases). The CDR3 has 14 residues. V lost 5 bases to trimming and J lost 2 bases, with 9 bases between them. Germline assignment: CDR1 SGHTA and CDR2 FQGTGA. CDR3 bases: TGTGCCAGCAGCCCGGGGGGGACTAATGAAAAACTGTTTTTT. Translation gives CASSPGGTNEKLFF.